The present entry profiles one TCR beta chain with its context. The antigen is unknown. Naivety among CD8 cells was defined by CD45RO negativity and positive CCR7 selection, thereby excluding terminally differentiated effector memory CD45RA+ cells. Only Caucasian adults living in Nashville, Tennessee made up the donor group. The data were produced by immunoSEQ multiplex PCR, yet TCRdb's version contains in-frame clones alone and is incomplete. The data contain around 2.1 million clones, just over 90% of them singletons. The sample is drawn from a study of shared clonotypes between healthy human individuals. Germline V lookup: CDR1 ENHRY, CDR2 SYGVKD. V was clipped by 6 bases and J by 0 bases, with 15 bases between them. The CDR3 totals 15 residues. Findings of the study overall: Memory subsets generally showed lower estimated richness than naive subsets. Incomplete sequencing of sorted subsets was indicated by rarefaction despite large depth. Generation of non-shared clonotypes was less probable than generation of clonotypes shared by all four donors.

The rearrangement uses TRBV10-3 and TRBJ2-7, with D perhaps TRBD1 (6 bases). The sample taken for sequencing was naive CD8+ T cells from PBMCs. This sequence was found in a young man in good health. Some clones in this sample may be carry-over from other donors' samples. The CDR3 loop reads CAIRATGHPSYEQYF. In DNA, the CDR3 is TGTGCCATCAGGGCTACGGGACACCCCTCCTACGAGCAGTACTTC.